This is a list of T cell receptor beta chains from one sample in a study of T cell repertoires in cytomegalovirus infection. Each CDR3 protein is one row after TCRdb ran MiXCR on the reads. The sample records some 180,000 distinct CDR3 sequences, 8% to 10% being singletons. Sequenced sample: PBMCs. The receptors were sampled from a human donor in good health (CMV status not recorded). Some clones in this sample may be carry-over from other donors' samples. The CDR3 runs from the conserved cysteine through the conserved F or W. Some rows mark clone size as missing; the rest say once, few, many or name a class of expanded clone.

TRBV28	TRBJ1-1	many	CASSMDLNTEAFF
TRBV20-1	TRBJ2-3	few	CSARQSVGSDTQYF
TRBV20-1	TRBJ2-4	few	CSAVSGSAKNIQYF
TRBV7-9	TRBJ1-6	many	CASSDIQGVGSPLHF
TRBV7-2	TRBJ2-7	many	CASSLIGGVSYEQYF
TRBV5-4	TRBJ2-1	many	CASSLPRNNEQFF
TRBV18	TRBJ2-4	many	CASSPGQGKNIQYF
TRBV12-3/TRBV12-4	TRBJ1-6	many	CASSLALQESSYNSPLHF
TRBV20-1	TRBJ1-5	-	CSASRQGLSNQPQHF
TRBV7-2	TRBJ1-1	many	CASSYTGTLMNTEAFF
TRBV6-2/TRBV6-3	TRBJ2-6	many	CASSYLRDRVFGANVLTF
TRBV11-2	TRBJ2-3	few	CASSSYPQAGSSTDTQYF
TRBV24-1	TRBJ2-3	-	CATSEPGPNTQYF
TRBV7-9	TRBJ2-2	many	CASSLIGGGELFF
TRBV4-3	TRBJ2-7	few	CASSQAWDSTYEQYF
TRBV7-8	TRBJ2-2	-	CASSRRASGPVNAGELFF
TRBV12-3/TRBV12-4	TRBJ1-1	many	CASRKPQGSEAFF
TRBV7-9	TRBJ2-5	many	CASSIPGLAGGQETQYF